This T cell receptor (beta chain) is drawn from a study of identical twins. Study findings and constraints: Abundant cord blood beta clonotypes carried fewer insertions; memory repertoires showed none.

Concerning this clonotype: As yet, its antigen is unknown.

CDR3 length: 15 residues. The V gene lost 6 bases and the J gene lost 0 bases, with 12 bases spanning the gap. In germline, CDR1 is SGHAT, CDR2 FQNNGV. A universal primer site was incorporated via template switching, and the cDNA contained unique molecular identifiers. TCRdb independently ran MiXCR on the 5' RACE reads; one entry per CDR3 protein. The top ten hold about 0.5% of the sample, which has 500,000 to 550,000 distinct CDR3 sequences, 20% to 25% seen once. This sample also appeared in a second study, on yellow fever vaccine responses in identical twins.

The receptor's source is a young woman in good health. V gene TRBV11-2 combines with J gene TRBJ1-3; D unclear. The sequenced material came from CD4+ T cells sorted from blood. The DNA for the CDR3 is TGTGCCAGCAGTTCCGGGCTTAACTCTGGAAACACCATATATTTT. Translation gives CASSSGLNSGNTIYF. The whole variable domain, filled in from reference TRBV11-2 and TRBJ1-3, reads EAGVAQSPRYKIIEKRQSVAFWCNPISGHATLYWYQQILGQGPKLLIQFQNNGVVDDSQLPKDRFSAERLKGVDSTLKIQPAKLEDSAVYLCASSSGLNSGNTIYFGEGSWLTVV.